This TCR beta chain was captured by sequencing in a study of T-cell memory formation after mild COVID-19. Broader study findings: Contracting clones, day 15 to 85, had balanced CD4/CD8, and later expanders favored CD4+. Whether day 37 second-wave clones are SARS-CoV-2-specific was not confirmed. CD4+ contracting clones were found mainly in CM and EM, and CD8+ ones in EMRA.

TCRdb re-called the 5' RACE reads with MiXCR, one entry per CDR3 protein. This sample has just over 350,000 distinct CDR3 sequences; around 15% occur once, and the top ten carry around a fifth. With respect to this clonotype: The antigen remains undetermined.

This CDR3 contains 14 residues. Per germline, CDR1 SEHNR and CDR2 FQNEAQ (reference sequence). V lost 5 bases and J 2 bases, leaving 13 bases between the germline ends. The TCR originated in a young man who had mild COVID-19 (a few samples of this study predate the infection). Cell type and time point are not known. This sequence joins TRBV7-9 and TRBJ2-7; D is perhaps TRBD1 (5 bases). The specimen sequenced was PBMCs or a T cell subset sorted from them (not recorded which). The DNA of the CDR3 is TGTGCCAGCAGCGGCAGAGACAGAGCCTACGAGCAGTACGTC. This codes for CASSGRDRAYEQYV.